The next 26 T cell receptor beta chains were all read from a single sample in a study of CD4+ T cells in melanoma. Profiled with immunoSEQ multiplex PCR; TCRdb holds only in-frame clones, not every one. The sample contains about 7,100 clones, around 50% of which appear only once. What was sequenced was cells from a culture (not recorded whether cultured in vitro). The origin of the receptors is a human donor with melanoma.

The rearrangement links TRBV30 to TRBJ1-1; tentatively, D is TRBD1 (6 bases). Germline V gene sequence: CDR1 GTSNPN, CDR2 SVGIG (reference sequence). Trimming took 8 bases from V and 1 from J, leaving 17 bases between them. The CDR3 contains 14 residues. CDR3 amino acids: CAQLTGASNTEAFF. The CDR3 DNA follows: TGTGCCCAATTAACGGGGGCGTCGAACACTGAAGCTTTCTTT.

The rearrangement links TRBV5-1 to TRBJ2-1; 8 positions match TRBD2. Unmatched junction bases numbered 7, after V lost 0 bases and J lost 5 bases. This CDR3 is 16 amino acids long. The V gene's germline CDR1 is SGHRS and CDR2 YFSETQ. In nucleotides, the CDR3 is TGCGCCAGCAGCTTGGTAGCGAGACTAGCGAACAATGAGCAGTTCTTC. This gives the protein CASSLVARLANNEQFF.

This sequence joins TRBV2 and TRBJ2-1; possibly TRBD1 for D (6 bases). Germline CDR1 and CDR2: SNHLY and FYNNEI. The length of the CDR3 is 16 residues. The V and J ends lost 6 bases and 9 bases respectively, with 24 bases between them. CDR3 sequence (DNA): TGTGCCAGCAGACCCCTTGGGGGCTTCCTGGTGAGTGAGCAGTTCTTC. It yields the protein CASRPLGGFLVSEQFF.

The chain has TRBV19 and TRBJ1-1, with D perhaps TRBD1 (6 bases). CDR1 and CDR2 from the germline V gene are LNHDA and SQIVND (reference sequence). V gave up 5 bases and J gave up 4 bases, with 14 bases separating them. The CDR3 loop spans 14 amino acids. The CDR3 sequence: CASSVQGRGTEAFF. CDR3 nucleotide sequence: TGTGCCAGTAGTGTACAGGGCCGTGGCACTGAAGCTTTCTTT. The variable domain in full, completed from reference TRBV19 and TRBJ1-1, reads DGGITQSPKYLFRKEGQNVTLSCEQNLNHDAMYWYRQDPGQGLRLIYYSQIVNDFQKGDIAEGYSVSREKKESFPLTVTSAQKNPTAFYLCASSVQGRGTEAFFGQGTRLTVV.

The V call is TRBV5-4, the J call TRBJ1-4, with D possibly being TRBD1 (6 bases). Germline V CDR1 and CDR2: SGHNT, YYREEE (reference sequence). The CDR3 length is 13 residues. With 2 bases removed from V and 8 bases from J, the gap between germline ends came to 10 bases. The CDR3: CASSFRGAEKLFF. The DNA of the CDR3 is TGTGCCAGCAGCTTTCGGGGGGCGGAAAAACTGTTTTTT. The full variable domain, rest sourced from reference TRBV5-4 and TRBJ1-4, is ETGVTQSPTHLIKTRGQQVTLRCSSQSGHNTVSWYQQALGQGPQFIFQYYREEENGRGNFPPRFSGLQFPNYSSELNVNALELDDSALYLCASSFRGAEKLFFGSGTQLSVL.

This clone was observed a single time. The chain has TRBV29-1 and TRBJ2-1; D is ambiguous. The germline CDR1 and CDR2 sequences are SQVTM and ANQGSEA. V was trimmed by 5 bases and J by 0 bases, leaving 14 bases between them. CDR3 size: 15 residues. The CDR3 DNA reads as TGCAGCGTTTCGACATCCGCCACCTCCTACAATGAGCAGTTCTTC. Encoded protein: CSVSTSATSYNEQFF.

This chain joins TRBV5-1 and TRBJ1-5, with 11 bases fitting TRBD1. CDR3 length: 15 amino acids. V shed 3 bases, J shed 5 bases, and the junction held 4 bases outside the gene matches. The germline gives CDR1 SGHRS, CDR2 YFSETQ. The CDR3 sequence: CASSWTGGKDQPQHF. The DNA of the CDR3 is TGCGCCAGCAGCTGGACAGGGGGCAAGGATCAGCCCCAGCATTTT.

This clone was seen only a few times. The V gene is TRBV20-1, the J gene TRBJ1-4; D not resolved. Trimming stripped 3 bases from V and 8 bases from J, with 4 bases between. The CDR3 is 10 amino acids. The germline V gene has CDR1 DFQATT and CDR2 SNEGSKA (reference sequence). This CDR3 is CSASYEKLFF. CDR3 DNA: TGCAGTGCTAGTTACGAAAAACTGTTTTTT.

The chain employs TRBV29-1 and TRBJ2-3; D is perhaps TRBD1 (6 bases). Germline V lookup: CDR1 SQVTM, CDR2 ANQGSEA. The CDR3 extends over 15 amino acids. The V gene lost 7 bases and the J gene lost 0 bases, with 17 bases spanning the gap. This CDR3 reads CSARDTKGSTDTQYF. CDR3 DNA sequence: TGCAGCGCTCGGGACACCAAGGGTAGCACAGATACGCAGTATTTT.

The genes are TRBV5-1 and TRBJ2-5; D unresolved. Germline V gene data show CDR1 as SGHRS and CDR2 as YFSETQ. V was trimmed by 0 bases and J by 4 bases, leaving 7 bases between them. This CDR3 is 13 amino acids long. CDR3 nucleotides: TGCGCCAGCAGCTTGGTGGTTGGAGAGACCCAGTACTTC. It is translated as CASSLVVGETQYF.

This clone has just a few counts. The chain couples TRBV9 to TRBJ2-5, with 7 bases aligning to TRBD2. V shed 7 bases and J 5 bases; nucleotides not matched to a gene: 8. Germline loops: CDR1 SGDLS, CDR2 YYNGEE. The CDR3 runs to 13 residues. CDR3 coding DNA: TGTGCCAGCTCCCGACGGGGGGATGAGACCCAGTACTTC. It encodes CASSRRGDETQYF.

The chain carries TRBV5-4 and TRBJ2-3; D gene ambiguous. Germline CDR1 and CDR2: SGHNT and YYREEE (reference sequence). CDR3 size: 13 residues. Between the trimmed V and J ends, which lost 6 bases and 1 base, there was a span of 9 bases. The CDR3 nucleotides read TGTGCCAGCACCTTCGGAGGCACAGATACGCAGTATTTT. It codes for CASTFGGTDTQYF.

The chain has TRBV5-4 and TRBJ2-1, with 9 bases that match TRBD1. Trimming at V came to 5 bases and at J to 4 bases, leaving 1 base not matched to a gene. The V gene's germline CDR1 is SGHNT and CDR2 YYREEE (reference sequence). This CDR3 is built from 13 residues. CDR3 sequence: CASRGQGYNEQFF. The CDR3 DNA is TGTGCCAGCAGGGGACAGGGATACAATGAGCAGTTCTTC.

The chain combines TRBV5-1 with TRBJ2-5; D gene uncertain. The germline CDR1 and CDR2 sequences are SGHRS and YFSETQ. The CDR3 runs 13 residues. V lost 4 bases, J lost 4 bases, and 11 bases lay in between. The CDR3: CASSRVTGETQYF. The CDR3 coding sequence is TGCGCCAGCAGCAGAGTCACGGGAGAGACCCAGTACTTC.

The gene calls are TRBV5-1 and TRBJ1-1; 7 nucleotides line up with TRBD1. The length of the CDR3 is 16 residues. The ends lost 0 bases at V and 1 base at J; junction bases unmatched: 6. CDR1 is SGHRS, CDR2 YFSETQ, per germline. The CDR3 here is CASSLGMDRRNTEAFF. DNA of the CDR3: TGCGCCAGCAGCTTGGGGATGGACAGGAGGAACACTGAAGCTTTCTTT.

CDR3 sequence: CASSIGPASLTYGYTF. In DNA, the CDR3 is TGTGCCAGTAGTATCGGGCCAGCTAGTTTAACCTATGGCTACACCTTC. The gene calls are TRBV19 and TRBJ1-2; no clear D gene. V was cut by 3 bases and J by 4 bases, with 18 bases left in between. Germline CDR1 reads LNHDA; CDR2 reads SQIVND (reference sequence). The CDR3 is 16 amino acids.

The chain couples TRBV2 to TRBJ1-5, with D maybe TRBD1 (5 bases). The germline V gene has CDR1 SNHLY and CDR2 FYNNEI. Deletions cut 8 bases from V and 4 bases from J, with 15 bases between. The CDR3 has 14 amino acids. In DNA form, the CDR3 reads TGTGCCAGCTCGGCAAGGGGCAGGAATCAGCCCCAGCATTTT. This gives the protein CASSARGRNQPQHF.

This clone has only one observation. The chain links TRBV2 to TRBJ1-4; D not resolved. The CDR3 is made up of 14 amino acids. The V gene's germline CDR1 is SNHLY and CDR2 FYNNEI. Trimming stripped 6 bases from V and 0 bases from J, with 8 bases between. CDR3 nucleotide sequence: TGTGCCAGCAGGGATGCTACAACTAATGAAAAACTGTTTTTT. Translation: CASRDATTNEKLFF.

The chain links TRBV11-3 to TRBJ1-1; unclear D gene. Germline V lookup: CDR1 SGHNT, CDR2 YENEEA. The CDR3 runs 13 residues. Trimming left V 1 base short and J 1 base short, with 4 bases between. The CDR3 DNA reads TGTGCCAGCAGCTTAGCAGAGAACACTGAAGCTTTCTTT. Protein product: CASSLAENTEAFF.

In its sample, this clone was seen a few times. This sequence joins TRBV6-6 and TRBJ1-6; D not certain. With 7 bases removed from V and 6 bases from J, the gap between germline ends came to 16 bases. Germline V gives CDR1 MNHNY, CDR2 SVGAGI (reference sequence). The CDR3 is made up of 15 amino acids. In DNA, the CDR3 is TGTGCCAGCACTAACGCCCCTGATTTTAATTCACCCCTCCACTTT. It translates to CASTNAPDFNSPLHF.

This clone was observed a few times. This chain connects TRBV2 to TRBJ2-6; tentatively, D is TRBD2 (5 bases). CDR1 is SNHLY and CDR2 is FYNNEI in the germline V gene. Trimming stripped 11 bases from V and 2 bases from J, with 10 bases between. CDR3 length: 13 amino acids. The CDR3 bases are TGTGCCTCCCGGGAAACTGGGGCCAACGTCCTGACTTTC. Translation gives CASRETGANVLTF.

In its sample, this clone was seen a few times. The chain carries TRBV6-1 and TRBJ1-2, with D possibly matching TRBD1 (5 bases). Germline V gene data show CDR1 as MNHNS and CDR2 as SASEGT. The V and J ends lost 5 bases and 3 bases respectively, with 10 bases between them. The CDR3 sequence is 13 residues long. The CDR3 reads CASSLQDYYGYTF. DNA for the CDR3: TGTGCCAGCAGTTTACAGGATTACTATGGCTACACCTTC.

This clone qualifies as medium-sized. This CDR3 is CASRQGGPRETQYF. The CDR3 DNA is TGCGCCAGCAGGCAAGGGGGCCCCAGGGAGACCCAGTACTTC. The chain uses TRBV5-1 and TRBJ2-5, with 7 nucleotides matching TRBD1. V was pared by 5 bases and J by 5 bases, with 9 bases of the junction left unmatched. There are 14 residues in the CDR3. Germline assignment: CDR1 SGHRS and CDR2 YFSETQ.

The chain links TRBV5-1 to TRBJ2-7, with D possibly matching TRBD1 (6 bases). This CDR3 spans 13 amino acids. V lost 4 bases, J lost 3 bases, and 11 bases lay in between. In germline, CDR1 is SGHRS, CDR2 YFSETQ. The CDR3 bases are TGCGCCAGCAGCCTTCTGGACAGCTACGAGCAGTACTTC. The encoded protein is CASSLLDSYEQYF.

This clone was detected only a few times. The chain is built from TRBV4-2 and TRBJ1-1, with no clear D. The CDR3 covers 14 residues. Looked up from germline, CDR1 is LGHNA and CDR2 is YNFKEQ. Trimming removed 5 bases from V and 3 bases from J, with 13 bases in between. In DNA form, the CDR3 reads TGTGCCAGCAGCTCTCGGGTGGTCGACACTGAAGCTTTCTTT. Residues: CASSSRVVDTEAFF.

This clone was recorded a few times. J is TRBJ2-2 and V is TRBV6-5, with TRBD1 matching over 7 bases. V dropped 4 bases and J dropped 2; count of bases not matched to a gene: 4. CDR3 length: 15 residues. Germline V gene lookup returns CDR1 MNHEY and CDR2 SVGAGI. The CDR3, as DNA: TGTGCCAGCAGTTTGGGACAGCATAACACCGGGGAGCTGTTTTTT. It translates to CASSLGQHNTGELFF.